Following are 9 T cell receptor beta chains from one sample sequenced in a study of blood T cell repertoires in COVID-19 (dated by TCRdb to 2019 to 2021). The library was generated by the immunoSEQ multiplex PCR assay. The immuneACCESS repertoire file appears here via TCRdb, limited to in-frame rearrangements. These files lack a portion of the clones; in checked studies, under half of the deficit traces to unresolved V genes, and the cause of the others is not known. Present in this sample are around 300,000 clones, roughly 85% of which were seen just once. Around 3% of the sample is in the top ten clones. Sequencing was performed on peripheral blood. The receptors were gathered from a woman aged 25 to 39 with active or convalescent COVID-19.

Remarks on this clone: The sample holds other DNA sequences that translate to the same CDR3. The genes are TRBV5-1 and TRBJ2-2, with a weak D call TRBD1 (5 bases). Deletions cut 0 bases from V and 5 bases from J, with 8 bases between. Germline values: CDR1 SGHRS, CDR2 YFSETQ. The CDR3 is 14 amino acids. For the CDR3, the DNA is TGCGCCAGCAGCTTGGAGCCAGGGACCGGGGAGCTGTTTTTT. Its translation: CASSLEPGTGELFF.

The rearrangement uses TRBV6-2 or TRBV6-3 and TRBJ2-2; 8 bases align to TRBD1. The V and J ends lost 5 bases and 2 bases, in that order; junction bases with no gene match: 4. The germline gives CDR1 MNHEY, CDR2 SVGEGT. This CDR3 is built from 15 residues. Written as DNA, the CDR3 is TGTGCCAGCAGTATACAGGGGGGAAACACCGGGGAGCTGTTTTTT. This encodes CASSIQGGNTGELFF.

This chain joins TRBV28 and TRBJ1-2, with 10 bases fitting TRBD1. The V segment lost 7 bases and the J segment 7 bases; nucleotides outside the gene matches: 9. The length of the CDR3 is 14 residues. Germline CDR1 MDHEN, CDR2 SYDVKM. As DNA, the CDR3 is TGTGCCAGCATTGGGTCGGACAGGGGGGTTGGCTACACCTTC. Protein sequence: CASIGSDRGVGYTF.

V is TRBV6-1 and J is TRBJ1-2, with TRBD1 identical over 9 bases. Germline CDR1 is MNHNS and CDR2 is SASEGT. Losses at the gene ends were 5 bases for V and 5 bases for J; bases not matched to a gene: 6. The CDR3 runs 14 residues. CDR3 nucleotide sequence: TGTGCCAGCAGTTCCCAAGGACAGGGGTATGGCTACACCTTC. The encoded protein is CASSSQGQGYGYTF.

The genes are TRBV27 and TRBJ1-6; D remains ambiguous. Germline V gives CDR1 MNHEY, CDR2 SMNVEV (reference sequence). The CDR3 totals 15 residues. V was clipped by 4 bases and J by 7 bases, with 14 bases between them. The CDR3 here is CASSSTPTPNSPLHF. CDR3 in DNA: TGTGCCAGCAGTTCGACACCTACACCGAATTCACCCCTCCACTTT.

Written as DNA, the CDR3 is TGTGCCAGCAGCTCAAGTACTATTGGGTACAATGAGCAGTTCTTC. As protein: CASSSSTIGYNEQFF. The rearrangement joins TRBV7-6 to TRBJ2-1, with D unresolved. CDR3 length: 15 residues. Germline assignment: CDR1 SGHVS and CDR2 FNYEAQ. V gave up 4 bases and J gave up 4 bases, with 14 bases separating them.

The V call is TRBV7-8, the J call TRBJ2-3; a possible D gene is TRBD1 (6 bases). Germline values: CDR1 SGHVS, CDR2 FQNEAQ. Trimming shortened V by 0 bases and J by 5 bases, and 18 bases separated the two germline ends. The CDR3 is made up of 17 amino acids. The CDR3 region is CASSLARTLEGVDTQYF. DNA for the CDR3: TGTGCCAGCAGCTTAGCGCGTACCCTCGAGGGGGTAGATACGCAGTATTTT.

The V call is TRBV5-4, the J call TRBJ1-6; 11 nucleotides match TRBD1. The junction had 3 bases not matched to a gene; V was cut back by 3 bases and J by 7 bases. There are 15 residues in the CDR3. The germline gives CDR1 SGHNT, CDR2 YYREEE (reference sequence). The DNA for the CDR3 is TGTGCCAGCAGCTCGGGGACAGGGGGAAATTCACCCCTCCACTTT. It encodes CASSSGTGGNSPLHF.

This clone was seen only once. The DNA is left out, because the CDR3 cannot be placed on it with certainty; the CDR3 is given as TCRdb lists it. The CDR3 is CSVGQGSPFF. V is TRBV29-1 and J is TRBJ1-1; whether TRBD1, the table's D call, matches the DNA was not checked. With termini counted, the CDR3 has 10 amino acids. Germline V lookup: CDR1 SQVTM, CDR2 ANQGSEA.